This T cell receptor beta chain was identified during a study of T cell clusters in autoimmune cytopenias. Study background: A median of about 52,000 TRB reads per sample yielded a median around 2,500 distinct clonotypes. General study results and limits: TRB repertoire shifts in secondary cytopenia and chronic lymphocytic leukemia mostly reflected lymphoma, not autoimmunity. Primary autoimmune cytopenia patients appeared to lack physiological T cell clusters present in healthy donors.

Germline V gene lookup returns CDR1 LNHDA and CDR2 SQIVND (reference sequence). CDR3 size: 18 residues. With regard to this clonotype: Antigen unknown.

Multiplex touch-down PCR amplified TRB using TRB-A and TRB-B pools in one tube. From the multiplex PCR reads, TCRdb lists one entry per CDR3 protein and no DNA. This sample contains thousands of distinct CDR3 sequences. TRB amplification used roughly 250 ng of peripheral blood genomic DNA. Sequencing input: peripheral blood. This receptor was taken from a human donor with an autoimmune cytopenia or autoimmune hepatitis (not recorded which). The chain employs TRBV19 and TRBJ1-3; TCRdb lists TRBD1, though no DNA is available to test this call. CDR3 region: CASSLILDRIFSGNTIYF. The whole variable domain, remainder taken from reference TRBV19 and TRBJ1-3, is DGGITQSPKYLFRKEGQNVTLSCEQNLNHDAMYWYRQDPGQGLRLIYYSQIVNDFQKGDIAEGYSVSREKKESFPLTVTSAQKNPTAFYLCASSLILDRIFSGNTIYFGEGSWLTVV.